Presented here are 17 T cell receptor beta chains from one specimen sequenced in a study of vaccination and CD4 T cells after COVID-19. Their antigens are not known. Sequenced with the Oncomine TCR Beta short-read assay was DNA taken from cultured CD4+ T cells. Cultures of CD4+ T cells served as the source for extracting genomic DNA. TCRdb recomputed calls from the PCR reads with MiXCR, one row per CDR3 protein. This table holds 8,500 to 9,500 distinct CDR3 sequences, 31% found once. The treatment is: roughly 10-day PBMC culture with coronavirus spike peptide pools or control peptides (ViraFEST assay). CD4+ T-cell collection from the unexposed donor predated the COVID-19 pandemic (2011-2018). Specimen: CD4+ T cells from blood, cultured in vitro. The source is a human donor in good health.

The CDR3 protein is CASSLAGLAGGFREQFF. CDR3 coding DNA: TGTGCCAGCAGCTTAGCGGGACTAGCGGGAGGGTTCAGGGAGCAGTTCTTC. The chain joins TRBV7-2 to TRBJ2-1; 16 positions agree with TRBD2. Germline V gene sequence: CDR1 SGHTA, CDR2 FQGNSA. Trimming removed 0 bases from V and 10 bases from J; junction bases left unmatched: 6. The CDR3 extends over 17 amino acids.

This chain links TRBV12-3 or TRBV12-4 with TRBJ1-1, with unresolved D. V gave up 1 base and J gave up 1 base, with 7 bases separating them. CDR3 length: 14 residues. The CDR3 spells CASSLGQSNTEAFF. The CDR3 nucleotides are TGTGCCAGCAGTTTAGGGCAGTCGAACACTGAAGCTTTCTTT.

The J gene is TRBJ1-1, the V gene TRBV6-5, with D possibly matching TRBD1 (5 bases). Trimming stripped 2 bases from V and 1 base from J, with 14 bases between. The CDR3 consists of 16 residues. Germline CDR1 is MNHEY and CDR2 is SVGAGI. The CDR3: CASSYQRGIWNTEAFF. In DNA, the CDR3 is TGTGCCAGCAGTTACCAGCGGGGGATTTGGAACACTGAAGCTTTCTTT.

This clonotype occurred once. This chain uses TRBV6-1 with TRBJ2-6; D not certain. This CDR3 is built from 15 residues. CDR1 and CDR2 (germline): MNHNS, SASEGT. V lost 2 bases and J lost 2, with 7 bases in between. The CDR3 sequence is CASSERSTGANVLTF. The CDR3 nucleotides are TGTGCCAGCAGTGAAAGGAGCACTGGGGCCAACGTCCTGACTTTC.

By frequency in the sample, this clonotype is medium-sized. The chain has TRBV7-3 and TRBJ1-2; D gene ambiguous. The CDR3 totals 13 residues. V dropped 5 bases and J dropped 0 bases, with 7 bases sitting between them. The V gene's germline CDR1 is SGHTA and CDR2 FQGTGA. CDR3 coding DNA: TGTGCCAGCAGCCCGAACCCTAACTATGGCTACACCTTC. As protein: CASSPNPNYGYTF.

This chain uses TRBV27 with TRBJ2-7; unclear D gene. The CDR3 spans 15 residues. Germline assignment: CDR1 MNHEY and CDR2 SMNVEV (reference sequence). V lost 4 bases and J 1 base, leaving 14 bases between the germline ends. CDR3 nucleotide sequence: TGTGCCAGCAGTTCGGAGACGGCTACTTCCTACGAGCAGTACTTC. It codes for CASSSETATSYEQYF.

J is TRBJ2-2 and V is TRBV7-3; D assignment may be TRBD1 or TRBD2 (5 bases each). The germline V gene encodes CDR1 SGHTA and CDR2 FQGTGA. The CDR3 length is 14 residues. Trimming left V 2 bases short and J 1 base short, with 5 bases between. As DNA, the CDR3 is TGTGCCAGCAGCTTAGGGGGGAACACCGGGGAGCTGTTTTTT. Its protein product is CASSLGGNTGELFF.

This clonotype came up a few times. The CDR3 sequence: CASSTGTRLYNEQFF. CDR3 sequence (DNA): TGTGCCAGTAGTACCGGGACTAGGCTCTACAATGAGCAGTTCTTC. The chain recombines TRBV19 with TRBJ2-1, with TRBD2 matching 8 bases. There are 15 residues in the CDR3. The junction had 5 bases not matched to a gene; V was cut back by 4 bases and J by 3 bases. From germline, CDR1 is LNHDA and CDR2 SQIVND (reference sequence).

The CDR3 reads CASSDLATSDNEQFF. The CDR3 DNA reads as TGTGCCAGCAGTGACTTGGCTACTAGTGACAATGAGCAGTTCTTC. The chain carries TRBV6-4 and TRBJ2-1, with D possibly being TRBD2 (5 bases). Germline V lookup: CDR1 MRHNA, CDR2 SNTAGT. The CDR3 runs 15 residues. V was pared by 1 base and J by 5 bases, with 12 bases between.

This clonotype was observed a handful of times. The V gene is TRBV28, the J gene TRBJ2-7, with D possibly TRBD2 on 7 matching bases. Germline V gene data show CDR1 as MDHEN and CDR2 as SYDVKM. Trimming took off 4 bases at V and 3 bases at J, with 13 bases between the two ends. The CDR3 totals 14 residues. The CDR3 spells CASSSSGTLYEQYF. The DNA of the CDR3 is TGTGCCAGCAGTTCGAGCGGGACACTCTACGAGCAGTACTTC.

This clonotype was observed a few times. The rearrangement joins TRBV6-1 to TRBJ1-2, with D possibly matching TRBD1 (6 bases). The CDR3 totals 16 residues. V gave up 7 bases and J gave up 0 bases, with 18 bases separating them. Germline V gene sequence: CDR1 MNHNS, CDR2 SASEGT. In nucleotides, the CDR3 is TGTGCCAGCACTCCGAAGGGGGAAACTACTAACTATGGCTACACCTTC. This encodes CASTPKGETTNYGYTF.

The gene calls are TRBV6-2 or TRBV6-3 and TRBJ2-3; 9 bases are shared with TRBD2. CDR1 is MNHEY and CDR2 is SVGEGT in the germline V gene. The V segment lost 7 bases and the J segment 1 base; nucleotides outside the gene matches: 6. There are 15 residues in the CDR3. The CDR3 region is CASKKAGGGTDTQYF. The CDR3 DNA sequence: TGTGCCAGCAAAAAAGCGGGAGGAGGCACAGATACGCAGTATTTT.

The genes are TRBV21-1 and TRBJ2-7; the table's D call, TRBD2, has no DNA check behind it. TRBV21-1 is reported as a pseudogene. The CDR3 spans 18 residues. DNA of the CDR3: TGTGCCAGCAGCAAAGGCCCATCCTGGTTGCAGCGGGGCTACGAGCAGTACTTC. It yields the protein CASSKGPSWLQRGYEQYF.

The CDR3 nucleotides read TGTGCCAGCAGTGGTCATCCCGGGGGCTACACCTTC. Translating it yields CASSGHPGGYTF. This rearrangement joins TRBV28 to TRBJ1-2, with no clear D. Germline CDR1 MDHEN, CDR2 SYDVKM. This CDR3 has 12 residues. The V and J ends lost 5 bases and 8 bases respectively, with 12 bases between them.

The rearrangement joins TRBV7-2 to TRBJ2-3; 7 bases agree with TRBD1. CDR1 and CDR2 from the germline V gene are SGHTA and FQGNSA. V gave up 1 base and J gave up 8 bases; unmatched junction bases: 6. This CDR3 comprises 14 residues. The CDR3 DNA reads as TGTGCCAGCAGCTTAGACAGGGGTTTGGCTACGCAGTATTTT. Translated: CASSLDRGLATQYF.

The V and J genes are TRBV19 and TRBJ2-6, with unresolved D. CDR1 is LNHDA and CDR2 is SQIVND in the germline V gene (reference sequence). The CDR3 totals 16 residues. V dropped 9 bases and J dropped 4 bases, with 19 bases sitting between them. This chain's CDR3 is CASNPASGRGANVLTF. The CDR3 DNA follows: TGTGCCAGCAACCCCGCGTCAGGACGCGGGGCCAACGTCCTGACTTTC.

J is TRBJ2-5 and V is TRBV11-2, with 9 nucleotides matching TRBD2. Germline V gene lookup returns CDR1 SGHAT and CDR2 FQNNGV. This CDR3 is 18 amino acids long. The V segment lost 4 bases and the J segment 1 base; nucleotides outside the gene matches: 13. This CDR3 reads CASSSRPPGGRVQETQYF. The CDR3 DNA reads as TGTGCCAGCAGCTCTAGACCCCCTGGCGGGAGGGTCCAAGAGACCCAGTACTTC.